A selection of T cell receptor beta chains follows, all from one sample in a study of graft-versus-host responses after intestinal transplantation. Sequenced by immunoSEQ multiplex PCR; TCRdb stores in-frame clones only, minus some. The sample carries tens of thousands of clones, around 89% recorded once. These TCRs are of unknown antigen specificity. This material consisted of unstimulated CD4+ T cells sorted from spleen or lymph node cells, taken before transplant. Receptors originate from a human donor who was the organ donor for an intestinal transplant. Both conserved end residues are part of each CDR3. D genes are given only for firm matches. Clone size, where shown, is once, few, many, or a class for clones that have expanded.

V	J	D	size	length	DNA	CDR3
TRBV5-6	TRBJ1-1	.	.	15	TGTGCCAGCAGCTTGGTGGGGGCCAAGAGCACTGAAGCTTTCTTT	CASSLVGAKSTEAFF
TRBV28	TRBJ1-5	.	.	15	TGTGCCAGCAGTCCTCTCGGAATCGGGAGTCATACCCAGCATTTT	CASSPLGIGSHTQHF
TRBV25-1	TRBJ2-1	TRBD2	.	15	TGTGCCAGCAGTGCGCAAAGCGGGAGATACGATGAGCAGTTCTTC	CASSAQSGRYDEQFF
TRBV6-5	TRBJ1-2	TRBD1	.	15	TGTGCCAGCAGTTCTGCGACAGGGGTTGGGTATGGCTACACCTTC	CASSSATGVGYGYTF
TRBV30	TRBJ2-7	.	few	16	TGTGCCTGGAGTGGGCGTTCGGTAGGGGGCGGGGACGAGCAGTACTTC	CAWSGRSVGGGDEQYF
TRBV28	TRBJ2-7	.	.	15	TGTGCCAGCAGCCTGCCGGGACTGCAAAACTACGAGCAGTACTTC	CASSLPGLQNYEQYF
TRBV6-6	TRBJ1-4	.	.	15	TGTGCCAGCAGTTCATACCAACAGGCGGGGGAAAAACTGTTTTTT	CASSSYQQAGEKLFF
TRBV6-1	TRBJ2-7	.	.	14	TGTGCCAGCGGTCAGACAGGACAGTTCTACGAGCAGTACTTC	CASGQTGQFYEQYF
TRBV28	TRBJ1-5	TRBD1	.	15	TGTGCCAGCAGTTTGCAACAGGGGGCATATCAGCCCCAGCATTTT	CASSLQQGAYQPQHF
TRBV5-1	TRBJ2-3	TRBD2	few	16	TGCGCCAGCAGCGGGACCGGGACTAGCGTCGGAGATACGCAGTATTTT	CASSGTGTSVGDTQYF
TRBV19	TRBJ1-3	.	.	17	TGTGCCAGTTCGGATCGTCCTGCCGGGACACCTGGAAACACCATATATTTT	CASSDRPAGTPGNTIYF
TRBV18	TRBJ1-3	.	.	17	TGTGCCAGCTCGGCCTTGCAAAGGCAGGGAAGCGGAAACACCATATATTTT	CASSALQRQGSGNTIYF
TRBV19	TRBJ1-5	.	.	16	TGTGCCAGTACTTCTTTTGGGGGCATTCCGGACCAGCCCCAGCATTTT	CASTSFGGIPDQPQHF
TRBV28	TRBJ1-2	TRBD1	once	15	TGTGCCAGCAGTTCTAGCCAGGGGGCGCGTTTCAGCTACACCTTC	CASSSSQGARFSYTF
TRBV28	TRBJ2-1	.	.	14	TGTGCCAGCAGCACCCCGGGAGCACGGAATGAGCAGTTCTTC	CASSTPGARNEQFF
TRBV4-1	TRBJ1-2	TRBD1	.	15	TGCGCCAGCAGACCTCCCGGGACAGGGGGCAATGGCTACACCTTC	CASRPPGTGGNGYTF
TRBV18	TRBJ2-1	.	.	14	TGTGCCAGCTCACCACAGTCAGGGGTGGGTGAGCAGTTCTTC	CASSPQSGVGEQFF
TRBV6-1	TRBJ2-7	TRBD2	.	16	TGTGCCAGCAGTGTAGGGGCGGGAGTAAACCCCTACGAGCAGTACTTC	CASSVGAGVNPYEQYF
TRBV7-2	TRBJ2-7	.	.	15	TGTGCCAGCAGCTTATCCCAGGGGCGGCCCTACGAGCAGTACTTC	CASSLSQGRPYEQYF
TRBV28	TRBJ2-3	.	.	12	TGTGCCAGCAGTTTGGCCACAGATACGCAGTATTTT	CASSLATDTQYF
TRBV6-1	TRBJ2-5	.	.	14	TGTGCCAGCAGTGAAATCCGGAGATGGGAGACCCAGTACTTC	CASSEIRRWETQYF
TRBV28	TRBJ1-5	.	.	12	TGTGCCAGCAGCCCATTCAATCAGCCCCAGCATTTT	CASSPFNQPQHF
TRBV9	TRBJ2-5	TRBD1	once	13	TGTGCCAGCAGCGTAGGACAGGGAGAGACCCAGTACTTC	CASSVGQGETQYF
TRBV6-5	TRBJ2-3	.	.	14	TGTGCCAGCAGTTACCGCCAGGGGGGTGATACGCAGTATTTT	CASSYRQGGDTQYF
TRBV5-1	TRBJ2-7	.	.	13	TGCGCCAGCAGCGTTTCGGTCTCCTACGAGCAGTACTTC	CASSVSVSYEQYF
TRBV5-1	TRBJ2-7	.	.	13	TGCGCCAGCAGCTTGGCTTTAGCCTACGAGCAGTACTTC	CASSLALAYEQYF
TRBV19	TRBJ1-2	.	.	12	TGTGCCAGTAGTAACAGAAACTATGGCTACACCTTC	CASSNRNYGYTF
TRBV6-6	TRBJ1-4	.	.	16	TGTGCCAGCAGTTCGTCGAGGGCACCGCTGGATGAAAAACTGTTTTTT	CASSSSRAPLDEKLFF
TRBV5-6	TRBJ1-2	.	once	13	TGTGCCAGCAGCTGGAGGGGCAACTATGGCTACACCTTC	CASSWRGNYGYTF
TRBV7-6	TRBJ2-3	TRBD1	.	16	TGTGCCAGCAGCCCAAACAGGGGTTTGGCTACAGATACGCAGTATTTT	CASSPNRGLATDTQYF
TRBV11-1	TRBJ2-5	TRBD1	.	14	TGTGCCAGCAGCTTGGGACAGACCGAAGAGACCCAGTACTTC	CASSLGQTEETQYF
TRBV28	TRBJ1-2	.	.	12	TGTGCCAGCAGTTTCAGTCGCTATGGCTACACCTTC	CASSFSRYGYTF
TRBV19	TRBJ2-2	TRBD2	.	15	TGTGCCAGTAGTTTAGCGGGAGAGGGCACCGGGGAGCTGTTTTTT	CASSLAGEGTGELFF
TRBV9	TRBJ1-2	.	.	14	TGTGCCAGCCGATCCCCAGGGGTGGTTGGTGGCTACACCTTC	CASRSPGVVGGYTF
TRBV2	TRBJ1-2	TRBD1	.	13	TGTGCCAGCACACGGGACAGGGACTATGGCTACACCTTC	CASTRDRDYGYTF
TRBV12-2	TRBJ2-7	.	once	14	TGTGCAAGTCGCTTAGTGTCTAGACTCTACGAGCAGTACTTC	CASRLVSRLYEQYF
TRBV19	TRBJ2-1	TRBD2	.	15	TGTGCCAGTAGTATGGGGACTAGCGGGTGGGGTGAGCAGTTCTTC	CASSMGTSGWGEQFF
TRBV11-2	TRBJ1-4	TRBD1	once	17	TGTGCCAGCAGCTTAGGAGTATTCGGGACAGGGAATGAAAAACTGTTTTTT	CASSLGVFGTGNEKLFF
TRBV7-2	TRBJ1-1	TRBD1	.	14	TGTGCCAGCACCCAGGGGGCTTTGGACACTGAAGCTTTCTTT	CASTQGALDTEAFF
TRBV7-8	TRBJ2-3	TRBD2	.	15	TGTGCCAGCAGCTCCAGCGGGAGAGTCGCAGATACGCAGTATTTT	CASSSSGRVADTQYF
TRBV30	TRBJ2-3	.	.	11	TGTGCCTGGACCAGGGTAGATACGCAGTATTTT	CAWTRVDTQYF
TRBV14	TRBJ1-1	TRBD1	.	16	TGTGCCAGCAGACCTACAGGGGCCGTCATGAACACTGAAGCTTTCTTT	CASRPTGAVMNTEAFF
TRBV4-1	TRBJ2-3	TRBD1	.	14	TGCGCCAGCAGCCGTGGACAGGGAACAGATACGCAGTATTTT	CASSRGQGTDTQYF
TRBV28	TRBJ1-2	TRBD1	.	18	TGTGCCAGCAGGTACAGCACCGGGACAGGTCACACTAACTATGGCTACACCTTC	CASRYSTGTGHTNYGYTF
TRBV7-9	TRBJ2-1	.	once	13	TGTGCCAGCAGCAGCCAGACAGGGTTCGGGAGGTTCTTC	CASSSQTGFGRFF
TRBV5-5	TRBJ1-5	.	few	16	TGTGCCAGCAGCCCCCGGGAGAGTCATAGCAATCAGCCCCAGCATTTT	CASSPRESHSNQPQHF
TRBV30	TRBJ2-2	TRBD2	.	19	TGTGCCTGGAGTGTAAGGCTAGCGGGAGGGCCGTGGAACACCGGGGAGCTGTTTTTT	CAWSVRLAGGPWNTGELFF